These 10 T cell receptor beta chains came from one sample sequenced in a study of T cells in Graves' hyperthyroidism and ophthalmopathy. Amplification of TCR beta CDR3 regions was performed using RNA transcripts as template. When the TCR CDR3 underwent first-round RT-PCR, the HTBI primer set was used. MiXCR was run by TCRdb on the multiplex PCR reads, yielding one entry per CDR3 protein. The data show 690,000 or so distinct CDR3 sequences, around 20% seen once. Sequenced material: blood. The receptors stem from a woman aged 45 to 65 with Graves' hyperthyroidism that later progressed to Graves' ophthalmopathy.

This chain links TRBV6-5 with TRBJ2-2; the D is unclear. Germline V gene lookup returns CDR1 MNHEY and CDR2 SVGAGI. The CDR3 consists of 15 residues. With 2 bases removed from V and 7 bases from J, the gap between germline ends came to 14 bases. The CDR3 sequence is CASSYASRVDGELFF. As DNA, the CDR3 is TGTGCCAGCAGTTACGCTAGTAGGGTTGACGGGGAGCTGTTTTTT.

This clonotype was observed many times. The chain carries TRBV30 and TRBJ1-4; TRBD1 matches 7 bases. Germline trimming cut 2 bases from V and 8 bases from J; bases unmatched to any gene: 11. From germline, CDR1 is GTSNPN and CDR2 SVGIG (reference sequence). This CDR3 contains 15 residues. CDR3 residues: CAWSYTGEIGEKLFF. CDR3 nucleotide sequence: TGTGCCTGGAGTTACACAGGGGAAATAGGGGAAAAACTGTTTTTT. The full variable domain, rest sourced from reference TRBV30 and TRBJ1-4, is SQTIHQWPATLVQPVGSPLSLECTVEGTSNPNLYWYRQAAGRGLQLLFYSVGIGQISSEVPQNLSASRPQDRQFILSSKKLLLSDSGFYLCAWSYTGEIGEKLFFGSGTQLSVL.

The gene calls are TRBV20-1 and TRBJ1-1; D is possibly TRBD1 (5 bases). The CDR3 contains 14 residues. Germline-derived CDR1 and CDR2 are DFQATT and SNEGSKA (reference sequence). The chain's CDR3 is CRARGRTVNTEAFF. Written as DNA, the CDR3 is TGCAGAGCTCGGGGCAGAACAGTGAACACTGAAGCTTTCTTT.

A word on this clonotype: This clone may be a read error of a much larger clone one base away. This sequence joins TRBV6-1 and TRBJ2-1, with D perhaps TRBD2 (7 bases). The CDR3 contains 15 residues. Germline CDR1 MNHNS, CDR2 SASEGT. The CDR3 is CASSEGGGYYNEQFF. The CDR3 DNA reads as TGTGCCAGCAGCGAAGGGGGGGGCTACTACAATGAGCAGTTCTTC.

This chain uses TRBV6-1 with TRBJ1-3; TRBD1 is a possible D gene (5 bases). This CDR3 has 16 amino acids. Trimming cost V 6 bases and J 0 bases, with 15 bases left between them. From germline, CDR1 is MNHNS and CDR2 SASEGT. The CDR3 protein is CASRQTGASSGNTIYF. The CDR3 region has the DNA TGTGCCAGCAGGCAAACAGGTGCAAGCTCTGGAAACACCATATATTTT.

This chain uses TRBV7-9 with TRBJ1-1; 8 bases agree with TRBD1. CDR3 length: 15 amino acids. The germline V gene encodes CDR1 SEHNR and CDR2 FQNEAQ (reference sequence). With V trimmed by 6 bases and J by 7 bases, 13 bases remained unmatched. As DNA, the CDR3 is TGTGCCAGCAGGGGTCACAGGGGGAACAACGGTGAAGCTTTCTTT. It codes for CASRGHRGNNGEAFF.

Only a few counts were recorded for this clonotype. CDR3 nucleotide sequence: TGTGCCAGCAGCGTAGCTTCAGAATTCTACGAGCAGTACTTC. Encoded protein: CASSVASEFYEQYF. V is TRBV9 and J is TRBJ2-7; no clear D gene. Trimming removed 0 bases at V and 3 bases at J, with 10 bases between. The CDR3 has 14 amino acids. Germline CDR1 SGDLS, CDR2 YYNGEE.

The chain employs TRBV13 and TRBJ2-5; D tentatively fits TRBD1 or TRBD2 (5 bases each). Looked up from germline, CDR1 is PRHDT and CDR2 is FYEKMQ (reference sequence). V lost 7 bases, J lost 7 bases, and 16 bases lay in between. This CDR3 spans 13 amino acids. The CDR3 DNA follows: TGTGCCAGCAACTCCGGGACGCGAGGGACCCAGTACTTC. It specifies CASNSGTRGTQYF.

This clonotype was found once. The chain employs TRBV6-2 or TRBV6-3 and TRBJ1-1, with 8 bases aligning to TRBD1. This CDR3 region has 13 residues. The germline CDR1 and CDR2 sequences are MNHEY and SVGEGT. J was trimmed by 4 bases and V by 8 bases; bases with no gene match: 6. Written as DNA, the CDR3 is TGTGCCAGCTGCGGAACAGGGGGCACTGAAGCTTTCTTT. Protein: CASCGTGGTEAFF.

V and J are TRBV20-1 and TRBJ1-1; no clear D. Germline lookup yields CDR1 DFQATT and CDR2 SNEGSKA (reference sequence). With 0 bases removed from V and 1 base from J, the gap between germline ends came to 12 bases. The CDR3 covers 15 residues. In DNA, the CDR3 is TGCAGTGCTAGAGATCGTCGGCAGTCGAACACTGAAGCTTTCTTT. Translation: CSARDRRQSNTEAFF.